The 14 T cell receptor beta chains presented below share a single source sample, sequenced in a study of regulatory T cells in long-lasting Graves disease (dated by TCRdb to about 2021). The protocol used for the library was multiplex PCR. The sample was run on an Illumina HiSeq 4000. iRepertoire HTBI primers and Arm-PCR amplification of CDR3 regions were used to construct TCR beta libraries. TCRdb trimmed the raw reads at Q25, called clones with MiXCR and kept productive beta chains. Entries that share a CDR3 protein sequence are merged under the most common genes and DNA. This sample has over 450,000 distinct CDR3 sequences in its table, and 12% of those were observed once. 8% to 10% of the sample goes to the ten largest clones. This sample's time point label indicates: newly diagnosed GD, antithyroid drugs for less than 3 months. For both TCR sequencing and RNA sequencing, RNA was extracted from PBMCs in TRIzol.

These data were also filed under a second study, of T cells in Graves' hyperthyroidism and ophthalmopathy.

The sequences come from peripheral blood mononuclear cells (PBMCs), collected at new diagnosis, from a patient treated with antithyroid drugs. The receptors stem from a woman under 40 with Graves disease. Donor details come from another sample of the same person, matched by shared clones.

Worth noting for this clonotype: A far more abundant clone sits one base away, making this likely a read error. The genes are TRBV7-2 and TRBJ2-1, with 11 bases aligning to TRBD2. The V segment lost 1 base and the J segment 10 bases; nucleotides outside the gene matches: 9. This CDR3 has 16 residues. The germline CDR1 and CDR2 sequences are SGHTA and FQGNSA. In DNA, the CDR3 is TGTGCCAGCAGCTTAGGGGCTAGCGGGAGGTCCTACGAGCAGTTCTTC. Translating gives CASSLGASGRSYEQFF.

This clonotype was seen ten or more times. The chain couples TRBV6-2 or TRBV6-3 to TRBJ2-2; D gene uncertain. The CDR3 length is 14 residues. Deletions cut 6 bases from V and 1 base from J, with 9 bases between. CDR1 is MNHEY and CDR2 is SVGEGT in the germline V gene. The CDR3 region is CASRISQNTGELFF. The CDR3 DNA follows: TGTGCCAGCAGGATCAGCCAGAACACCGGGGAGCTGTTTTTT.

This clonotype was recorded at least ten times. CDR3 nucleotides: TGTGCCAGCAGTGAATCCCGGACTAGCGGGGGTGCGACCACGCAGTATTTT. Translated, it gives CASSESRTSGGATTQYF. This chain uses TRBV2 with TRBJ2-3; the match to TRBD2 covers 13 bases. CDR3 length: 17 residues. The V gene end was trimmed by 2 bases and the J gene end by 9 bases; junction bases not matched to a gene: 11. CDR1 is SNHLY and CDR2 is FYNNEI in the germline V gene.

The chain is built from TRBV6-5 and TRBJ2-3, with D hard to call. This CDR3 spans 15 amino acids. V dropped 2 bases and J dropped 0 bases, with 9 bases sitting between them. The V gene's germline CDR1 is MNHEY and CDR2 SVGAGI. The CDR3 coding sequence is TGTGCCAGCAGTTACAAAAGAGCTAGCACAGATACGCAGTATTTT. Translation: CASSYKRASTDTQYF.

The genes are TRBV18 and TRBJ2-6; D perhaps matches TRBD1 (5 bases). V lost 0 bases and J lost 0, with 12 bases in between. Per the germline V gene, CDR1 is KGHSH and CDR2 is LQKENI. This CDR3 is 18 amino acids long. Here the CDR3 DNA reads TGTGCCAGCTCACCACCGACAGCCTCTTCCTCTGGGGCCAACGTCCTGACTTTC. It yields the protein CASSPPTASSSGANVLTF.

This clonotype was recorded at least ten times. The rearrangement joins TRBV7-8 to TRBJ2-3, with TRBD2 matching 9 bases. The CDR3 is 21 residues long. Germline trimming cut 2 bases from V and 2 bases from J; bases unmatched to any gene: 20. CDR1 is SGHVS and CDR2 is FQNEAQ in the germline V gene. The CDR3 DNA reads as TGTGCCAGCAGCTTATCGTGGCGGGAGGGCCGTTATACCGCTCCCACAGATACGCAGTATTTT. Encoded protein: CASSLSWREGRYTAPTDTQYF.

In this sample, this clonotype turned up many times. The chain joins TRBV20-1 to TRBJ2-7; possible D gene TRBD1, 6 bases. Germline V CDR1 and CDR2: DFQATT, SNEGSKA (reference sequence). The germline V and J ends were trimmed by 6 bases and 1 base, with 10 bases remaining between them. The CDR3 is 12 amino acids. Here the CDR3 DNA reads TGCAGTGCCAGCACAGGGTCCTACGAGCAGTACTTC. This encodes CSASTGSYEQYF.

On this clonotype: A much larger clone differs by one base, so this may be a read error. The chain carries TRBV15 and TRBJ2-4, with 9 bases fitting TRBD2. The J call may be incorrect, as the DNA end agrees better with TRBJ2-7. CDR3 length: 15 amino acids. The germline V gene has CDR1 LNHNV and CDR2 YYDKDF (reference sequence). The CDR3 spells CATSRDIAGVSEQYF. The CDR3 nucleotides are TGTGCCACCAGCAGAGATATAGCGGGAGTTTCCGAGCAGTACTTC.

This clonotype was recorded many times. V is TRBV5-4 and J is TRBJ2-3, with D uncertain. The ends were cut back, 6 bases at V and 6 bases at J, with 11 bases in the middle. Germline V lookup: CDR1 SGHNT, CDR2 YYREEE (reference sequence). The CDR3 has 12 amino acids. Written as DNA, the CDR3 is TGTGCCAGCACTGGAGAAGGGGATACGCAGTATTTT. Protein: CASTGEGDTQYF.

This clonotype was detected a few times. Possible read error: a much larger clone is one base away. The chain uses TRBV11-2 and TRBJ1-2; D is uncertain. The CDR3 loop spans 13 amino acids. Looked up from germline, CDR1 is SGHAT and CDR2 is FQNNGV. CDR3 loop: CASSLRAVYGCTF. The CDR3 nucleotides read TGTGCCAGCAGCTTAAGAGCGGTCTATGGCTGCACCTTC.

The chain combines TRBV9 with TRBJ2-7; D is unclear. The ends were cut back, 4 bases at V and 0 bases at J, with 11 bases in the middle. This CDR3 is built from 14 residues. The V gene's germline CDR1 is SGDLS and CDR2 YYNGEE. The CDR3 DNA reads TGTGCCAGCAGCAAGGACCTGAGCTCCTACGAGCAGTACTTC. This codes for CASSKDLSSYEQYF.

This clonotype has only a few counts. The chain recombines TRBV29-1 with TRBJ2-7; either TRBD1 or TRBD2 may supply D (6 bases each). Per germline, CDR1 SQVTM and CDR2 ANQGSEA. CDR3 size: 12 residues. The V end was cut by 4 bases, the J end by 7 bases, with 14 bases between. This CDR3 is CSVVRGVSEQYF. The CDR3, as DNA: TGCAGCGTTGTTAGGGGGGTGTCTGAGCAGTACTTC.

V usage is TRBV19 and J usage is TRBJ2-3; D might be TRBD2 (5 bases). CDR1 and CDR2 (germline): LNHDA, SQIVND (reference sequence). There are 14 residues in the CDR3. Trimming took off 7 bases at V and 4 bases at J, with 15 bases between the two ends. CDR3 in DNA: TGTGCCAGTACCGATCGGGGTACGGCAGATACGCAGTATTTT. Translation gives CASTDRGTADTQYF.

The table lists this clonotype with many counts. This rearrangement joins TRBV2 to TRBJ2-3; 12 positions agree with TRBD1. This CDR3 is built from 19 residues. CDR1 SNHLY and CDR2 FYNNEI come from the germline V gene. V shed 6 bases, J shed 5 bases, and the junction held 18 bases outside the gene matches. The CDR3 is CASRAGTGGDGRPVDTQYF. The CDR3 DNA is TGTGCCAGCAGGGCCGGGACAGGGGGCGACGGTCGACCTGTAGATACGCAGTATTTT. The whole variable domain, remainder taken from reference TRBV2 and TRBJ2-3, is EPEVTQTPSHQVTQMGQEVILRCVPISNHLYFYWYRQILGQKVEFLVSFYNNEISEKSEIFDDQFSVERPDGSNFTLKIRSTKLEDSAMYFCASRAGTGGDGRPVDTQYFGPGTRLTVL.